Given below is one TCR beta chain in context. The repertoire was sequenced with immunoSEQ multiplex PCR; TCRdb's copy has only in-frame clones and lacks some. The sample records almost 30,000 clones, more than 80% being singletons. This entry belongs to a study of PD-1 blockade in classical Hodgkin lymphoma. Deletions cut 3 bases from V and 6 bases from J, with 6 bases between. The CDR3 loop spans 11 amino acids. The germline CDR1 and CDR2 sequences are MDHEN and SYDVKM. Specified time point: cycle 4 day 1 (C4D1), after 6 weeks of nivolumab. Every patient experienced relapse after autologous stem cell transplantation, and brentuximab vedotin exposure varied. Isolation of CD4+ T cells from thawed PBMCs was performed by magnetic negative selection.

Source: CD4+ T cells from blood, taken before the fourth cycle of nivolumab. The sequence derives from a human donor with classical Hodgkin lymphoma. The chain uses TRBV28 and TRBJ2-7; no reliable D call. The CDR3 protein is CASSFLLEQYF. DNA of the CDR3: TGTGCCAGCAGTTTCCTACTCGAGCAGTACTTC.